This TCR beta chain was captured in a study of T cell changes during pregnancy in multiple sclerosis. Turning to this clone: At one end, the junction sequence differs from germline, possibly due to a read error.

The repertoire was sequenced with immunoSEQ multiplex PCR; TCRdb's copy has only in-frame clones and lacks some. In the table there are 60,000 to 75,000 clones, 85% to 95% of which are singletons. This CDR3 contains 13 residues. Per germline, CDR1 MRHNA and CDR2 SNTAGT. Sample: CD8+ T cells from peripheral blood mononuclear cells, taken in the second trimester of pregnancy. This TCR was sampled from a female donor with multiple sclerosis, enrolled in a pregnancy study. The rearrangement links TRBV6-4 to TRBJ2-1, with D perhaps TRBD2 (6 bases). This CDR3 is CASRRDSNNEQFF. DNA for the CDR3: TGTGCCAGCAGGCGGGACTCCAACAATGAGCAGTTCTTC.